The 10 T cell receptor beta chains below all came from one sample that was sequenced in a study of technical replicates of blood from four donors. Produced via immunoSEQ multiplex PCR; TCRdb's table is partial and in-frame only. The repertoire holds about 75,000 clones, 90% to 95% seen once, with around 0.34% in the top ten. The specimen sequenced was T cells isolated from PBMCs. The origin of the receptors is a human donor in good health. Some clones in this sample may be carry-over from other donors' samples.

The chain recombines TRBV4-1 with TRBJ2-7, with TRBD2 as a possible D gene (5 bases). Germline assignment: CDR1 MGHRA and CDR2 YSYEKL. Trimming shortened V by 3 bases and J by 2 bases, and 11 bases separated the two germline ends. The CDR3 consists of 14 residues. The CDR3, as DNA: TGCGCCAGCAGCCAGGAGGTATCCCCCTACGAGCAGTACTTC. Protein: CASSQEVSPYEQYF.

This chain joins TRBV20-1 and TRBJ2-5; possibly TRBD2 for D (6 bases). CDR3 length: 11 amino acids. Germline V CDR1 and CDR2: DFQATT, SNEGSKA (reference sequence). Trimming shortened V by 5 bases and J by 4 bases, and 8 bases separated the two germline ends. The CDR3 here is CSAVGGETQYF. Here the CDR3 DNA reads TGCAGTGCTGTGGGGGGAGAGACCCAGTACTTC.

The chain combines TRBV19 with TRBJ2-1; 11 bases agree with TRBD1. The length of the CDR3 is 14 residues. CDR1 and CDR2 from the germline V gene are LNHDA and SQIVND (reference sequence). J lost 8 bases, V lost 6 bases, and 6 bases had no gene match. The CDR3 loop is CASSPGQGDDEQFF. CDR3 bases: TGTGCCAGTAGCCCGGGACAGGGGGACGATGAGCAGTTCTTC.

V is TRBV16 and J is TRBJ1-5; 8 positions match TRBD1. CDR1 and CDR2 from the germline V gene are KGHSY and FQNENV. This CDR3 is 20 amino acids long. Germline trimming cut 3 bases from V and 5 bases from J; bases unmatched to any gene: 21. As DNA, the CDR3 is TGTGCCAGCAGCCAGAATAAATTTGAGACAGGGGATTACGCGGATCAGCCCCAGCATTTT. As protein: CASSQNKFETGDYADQPQHF. Drawing the rest from reference TRBV16 and TRBJ1-5, the complete variable domain is GEEVAQTPKHLVRGEGQKAKLYCAPIKGHSYVFWYQQVLKNEFKFLISFQNENVFDETGMPKERFSAKCLPNSPCSLEIQATKLEDSAVYFCASSQNKFETGDYADQPQHFGDGTRLSIL.

The rearrangement uses TRBV10-3 and TRBJ2-2; TRBD2 might be the D (5 bases). The CDR3 runs to 14 residues. The V end lost 0 bases, the J end lost 4 bases, and 6 bases lay between the germline ends. Germline CDR1 ENHRY, CDR2 SYGVKD. CDR3 sequence reads: CAISESGSTGELFF. CDR3 nucleotide sequence: TGTGCCATCAGTGAGTCAGGGAGCACCGGGGAGCTGTTTTTT.

As DNA, the CDR3 is TGTGCCTGGAGTGCCGGGAGGACTGAAGCTTTCTTT. This sequence encodes CAWSAGRTEAFF. The V call is TRBV30, the J call TRBJ1-1, with D unresolved. V was clipped by 1 base and J by 5 bases, with 8 bases between them. CDR1 is GTSNPN, CDR2 SVGIG, per germline (reference sequence). This CDR3 comprises 12 residues.

The chain links TRBV4-1 to TRBJ1-1, with D unclear. In germline, CDR1 is MGHRA, CDR2 YSYEKL. There are 13 residues in the CDR3. The V gene lost 7 bases and the J gene lost 0 bases, with 9 bases spanning the gap. The chain's CDR3 is CASTSGVNTEAFF. The CDR3 DNA reads TGCGCCAGCACCAGCGGGGTGAACACTGAAGCTTTCTTT.

The rearrangement links TRBV5-1 to TRBJ1-3; 9 bases are shared with TRBD1. CDR1 SGHRS and CDR2 YFSETQ come from the germline V gene. J lost 0 bases, V lost 5 bases, and 15 bases had no gene match. This CDR3 spans 19 amino acids. CDR3 sequence (DNA): TGCGCCAGCAGTGGAGGGGACAGGGTATCCCTGGGCTCTGGAAACACCATATATTTT. Translating gives CASSGGDRVSLGSGNTIYF.

This rearrangement joins TRBV4-2 to TRBJ2-5, with 8 bases fitting TRBD1. CDR1 is LGHNA, CDR2 YNFKEQ, per germline. V lost 3 bases and J lost 0; bases outside the gene matches: 6. The CDR3 covers 16 residues. The CDR3 region is CASSHGQGSYQETQYF. As DNA, the CDR3 is TGTGCCAGCAGCCACGGACAGGGATCGTACCAAGAGACCCAGTACTTC.

This clone has just one count. The chain combines TRBV7-9 with TRBJ2-1, with a weak D call TRBD1 (5 bases). The germline V gene encodes CDR1 SEHNR and CDR2 FQNEAQ (reference sequence). This CDR3 region has 13 residues. V gave up 3 bases and J gave up 5 bases, with 8 bases separating them. DNA for the CDR3: TGTGCCAGCAGCTTTGGACACAACAATGAGCAGTTCTTC. Protein product: CASSFGHNNEQFF.